This entry features one TCR beta chain sequence. In the original analysis: Reference gene primers were amplified, and this amplification served to estimate nucleated cell counts. Libraries were prepared by immunoSEQ multiplex PCR; TCRdb keeps only in-frame clonotypes and omits some of them. That table supplies the V and J calls and clone size; D and trimming were determined from the DNA. The sample has 150,000 to 200,000 clones; 70% to 90% are singletons. These data come from a study of blood T cell repertoires in COVID-19. Study in general: Material from acute and convalescent COVID-19 was sourced from the United States, Italy and Spain. Sources were T cells, B-cell-depleted T cells, or PBMCs; the material itself was cDNA or gDNA.

Sequencing input: peripheral blood. The receptor was isolated from a man aged 65 to 79 with active or convalescent COVID-19.

The CDR3: CASSTQGTGYEQYF. CDR3 sequence (DNA): TGTGCCAGCAGCACACAAGGAACGGGGTACGAGCAGTACTTC. The chain has TRBV7-2 and TRBJ2-7; tentative D call: TRBD2 (5 bases). From germline, CDR1 is SGHTA and CDR2 FQGNSA. The CDR3 covers 14 residues. Trimming removed 5 bases from V and 4 bases from J, with 15 bases in between.